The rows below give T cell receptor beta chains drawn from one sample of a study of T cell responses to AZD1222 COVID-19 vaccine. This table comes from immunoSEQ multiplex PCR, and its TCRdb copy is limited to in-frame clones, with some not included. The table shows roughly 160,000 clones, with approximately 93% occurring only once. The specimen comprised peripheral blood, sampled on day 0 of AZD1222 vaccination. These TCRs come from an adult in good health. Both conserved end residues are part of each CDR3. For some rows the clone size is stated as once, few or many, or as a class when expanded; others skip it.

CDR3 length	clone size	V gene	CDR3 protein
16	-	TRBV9	CASSPTQGQGNEKLFF
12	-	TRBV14	CASSLHINEQYF
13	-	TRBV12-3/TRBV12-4	CASSRLWDYEQYF
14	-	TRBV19	CASHSVGGNQPQHF
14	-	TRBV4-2	CASSQKQGNTEAFF
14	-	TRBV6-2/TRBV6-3	CASSSHRTTGELFF
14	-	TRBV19	CASSREKSNQPQHF
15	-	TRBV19	CASTLQGGYNQPQHF
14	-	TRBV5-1	CASSLYTGGQEAFF
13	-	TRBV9	CASSGTLQGKSFF
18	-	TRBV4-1	CASSPPGKQYPLNTEAFF
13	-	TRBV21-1	CASSKEGLEKLFF
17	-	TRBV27	CASSLIAGARGNQPQHF
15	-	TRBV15	CATSRDPGNDQPQHF
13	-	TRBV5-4	CASSLETDYGYTF
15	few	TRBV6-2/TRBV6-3	CASSYRDSSYNEQFF
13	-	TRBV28	CASSFPTPNEQFF
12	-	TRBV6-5	CASSIQGETQYF
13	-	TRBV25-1	CASSDNAADTQYF
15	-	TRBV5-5	CASSLDGPSGQPQHF
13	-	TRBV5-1	CASSLGTSGDQYF
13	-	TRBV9	CASSLTGDSPLHF
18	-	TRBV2	CASSKYPKKKVGYSPLHF
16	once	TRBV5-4	CASSLAGLASTDTQYF
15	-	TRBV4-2	CASSQDPYSNQPQHF
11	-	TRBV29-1	CSVVFSDTQYF
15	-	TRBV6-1	CASSDVGQGYSPLHF
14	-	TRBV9	CASSLSTGTETQYF
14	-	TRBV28	CASSLQGAYEKLFF
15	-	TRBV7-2	CASSYTGGLGTEAFF
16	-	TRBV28	CASSFVDSDYNSPLHF
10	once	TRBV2	CASKNTEAFF
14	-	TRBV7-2	CASSSGQNTGELFF
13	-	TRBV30	CAYGTSWSGELFF
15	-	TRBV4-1	CASSRDLLLQETQYF
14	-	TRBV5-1	CASSWRTGTYEQYF
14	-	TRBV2	CASSEANSAHEQYF
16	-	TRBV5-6	CASSLGGLAGTGELFF
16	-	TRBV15	CATSRIRTSGGNEQYF
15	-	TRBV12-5	CASGYGQVGNQPQHF
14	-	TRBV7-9	CASSLGQGINEQYF
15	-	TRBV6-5	CASRRTGASNQPQHF
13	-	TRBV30	CAWSVRGPETQYF
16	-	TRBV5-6	CASSSAGLASTDTQYF
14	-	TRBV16	CASSRAPSAGELFF
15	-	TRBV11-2	CASSSNQGRNYGYTF
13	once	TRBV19	CASSRTGDYGYTF
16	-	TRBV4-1	CASSQGSARGNQPQHF
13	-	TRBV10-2	CASRDSSYNEQFF
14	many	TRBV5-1	CASSSGQGTDTQYF
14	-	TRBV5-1	CASSSDRVNTEAFF
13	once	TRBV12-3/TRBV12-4	CASTLQENTEAFF
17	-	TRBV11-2	CASSSTLTRTGGRGYTF